This T cell receptor beta chain was found in a study of OX40 agonist ivuxolimab in advanced cancers. Study-wide background: The study enrolled dose-escalation patients with hepatocellular carcinoma, melanoma, renal cell or head and neck cancer. Study-level points and caveats: Clonal expansion among partial responders at 0.1-3.0 mg/kg ranked near the lowest.

Cycle 7 day 1, cycle 4 day 1, and baseline were the timepoints at which blood was sampled. The method was immunoSEQ multiplex PCR; TCRdb's version includes in-frame clones alone and lacks a portion of them. The sample records around 38,000 clones, roughly 90% being singletons. Turning to this clone: Its matching antigen is unknown.

The origin of this receptor is an adult with an advanced solid tumor such as melanoma, head and neck, liver or kidney cancer. The sample in question was CD4+ or CD8+ T cells sorted from blood, obtained in a trial of the OX40 agonist ivuxolimab.

CDR3 sequence (DNA): TGTGCCAGCAGCTTAGAAGGGGGGAGGAATGAAAAACTGTTTTTT. As protein: CASSLEGGRNEKLFF. V usage is TRBV7-8 and J usage is TRBJ1-4, with D possibly being TRBD1 (6 bases). The CDR3 runs 15 residues. V lost 1 base to trimming and J lost 5 bases, with 11 bases between them. Germline V gene data show CDR1 as SGHVS and CDR2 as FQNEAQ.